The 12 T cell receptor beta chains reported below all come from one sample, sequenced in a study of blood T cell repertoires in COVID-19 (dated by TCRdb to 2019 to 2021). Preparation of the library involved the immunoSEQ multiplex PCR assay. TCRdb's version of the immuneACCESS table is confined to in-frame rearrangements and falls short of the full clone set. An unresolved V gene accounts for under half of the shortfall where checked; the remainder is of unknown origin. Here the sample has fewer than 350,000 clones; around 90% occur a single time. Together, the top ten hold approximately 1.5% of the sample. Sequencing was done on a sample of PBMCs or T cells enriched from blood (not recorded which). The receptors originated from a young woman with acute COVID-19.

This chain uses TRBV6-5 with TRBJ1-2; maybe TRBD1 (5 bases). Germline V gene data show CDR1 as MNHEY and CDR2 as SVGAGI. V shed 6 bases and J shed 7 bases, with 15 bases lying between them. The CDR3 consists of 13 residues. CDR3 region: CASRSRRAGGYTF. The DNA for the CDR3 is TGTGCCAGCAGATCTCGCAGGGCTGGTGGCTACACCTTC.

This chain connects TRBV10-2 to TRBJ2-7; TRBD1 matches at 10 bases. The CDR3 has 15 amino acids. After removal of 6 bases from V and 2 bases from J, the junction contained 7 bases not matched to a gene. Germline V gene data show CDR1 as WSHSY and CDR2 as SAAADI. CDR3 protein: CASRDGGQGTYEQYF. The CDR3 DNA reads TGCGCCAGCAGGGATGGGGGACAGGGGACCTACGAGCAGTACTTC.

The chain joins TRBV6-4 to TRBJ2-1; D is perhaps TRBD2 (5 bases). The CDR3 sequence is 14 residues long. CDR1 MRHNA and CDR2 SNTAGT come from the germline V gene. The V end was cut by 3 bases, the J end by 6 bases, with 12 bases between. CDR3 sequence reads: CASSEELAGNEQFF. Written as DNA, the CDR3 is TGTGCCAGCAGTGAAGAGCTAGCTGGCAATGAGCAGTTCTTC.

CDR3 residues: CASQKEGGLNTEAFF. DNA of the CDR3: TGTGCCAGCCAAAAAGAGGGGGGGTTGAACACTGAAGCTTTCTTT. This rearrangement joins TRBV7-9 to TRBJ1-1; tentatively, D is TRBD1 (6 bases). The CDR3 covers 15 residues. Germline V gives CDR1 SEHNR, CDR2 FQNEAQ (reference sequence). Trimming cost V 8 bases and J 0 bases, with 16 bases left between them.

The rearrangement joins TRBV27 to TRBJ2-7; maybe TRBD1 (6 bases). Germline assignment: CDR1 MNHEY and CDR2 SMNVEV (reference sequence). The CDR3 consists of 16 residues. Trimming removed 2 bases from V and 6 bases from J, with 20 bases in between. CDR3 DNA sequence: TGTGCCAGCAGTTTAAGCCCGGACAGCTCAAGTGCCGAGCAGTACTTC. This sequence encodes CASSLSPDSSSAEQYF.

The rearrangement joins TRBV7-9 to TRBJ1-1; D is perhaps TRBD1 (6 bases). V lost 5 bases and J lost 3, with 13 bases in between. The CDR3 length is 14 residues. CDR1 is SEHNR, CDR2 FQNEAQ, per germline (reference sequence). DNA for the CDR3: TGTGCCAGCAGCAGCGGACAGCCGGACACTGAAGCTTTCTTT. This gives the protein CASSSGQPDTEAFF.

Written as DNA, the CDR3 is TGTGCCAGCAGTTTTCTGCTAGCGGGAAGGTACGAGCAGTACTTC. Protein: CASSFLLAGRYEQYF. The chain is built from TRBV28 and TRBJ2-7; TRBD2 agrees at 9 bases. Unmatched junction bases numbered 7, after V lost 3 bases and J lost 4 bases. This CDR3 comprises 15 residues. CDR1 and CDR2 from the germline V gene are MDHEN and SYDVKM.

The chain couples TRBV5-4 to TRBJ2-7; D gene uncertain. V was clipped by 2 bases and J by 0 bases, with 6 bases between them. CDR1 and CDR2 (germline): SGHNT, YYREEE (reference sequence). This CDR3 contains 13 residues. The CDR3 sequence: CASSFELSYEQYF. The CDR3 DNA reads TGTGCCAGCAGCTTTGAGCTCTCCTACGAGCAGTACTTC.

The chain has TRBV28 and TRBJ2-1; 11 nucleotides match TRBD2. The CDR3 consists of 17 residues. The V and J ends lost 1 base and 3 bases, in that order; junction bases with no gene match: 5. In germline, CDR1 is MDHEN, CDR2 SYDVKM. The CDR3 here is CASSLSILAGVYNEQFF. Here the CDR3 DNA reads TGTGCCAGCAGTTTATCGATACTAGCGGGAGTCTACAATGAGCAGTTCTTC.

This chain connects TRBV16 to TRBJ1-3; D remains ambiguous. From germline, CDR1 is KGHSY and CDR2 FQNENV. CDR3 length: 14 amino acids. V gave up 4 bases and J gave up 2 bases, with 9 bases separating them. The CDR3 region is CASSRPSTGNTIYF. The CDR3 DNA reads TGTGCCAGCAGCCGACCTAGTACTGGAAACACCATATATTTT.

In the case of this clone: The sample holds other DNA sequences that translate to the same CDR3. The chain employs TRBV4-2 and TRBJ2-1, with 9 bases that match TRBD2. Germline assignment: CDR1 LGHNA and CDR2 YNFKEQ. The CDR3 runs 15 residues. V gave up 1 base and J gave up 5 bases; unmatched junction bases: 3. CDR3 sequence (DNA): TGTGCCAGCAGCCAAGGGACTAGCGCAGACAATGAGCAGTTCTTC. Translating gives CASSQGTSADNEQFF.

The V and J genes are TRBV13 and TRBJ2-1, with a tentative D call TRBD2 (5 bases). The CDR3 covers 15 residues. Germline lookup yields CDR1 PRHDT and CDR2 FYEKMQ (reference sequence). V was cut by 0 bases and J by 6 bases, with 12 bases left in between. The CDR3 DNA reads as TGTGCCAGCAGCTTAGGCACCCTCGGGGTCAATGAGCAGTTCTTC. Translated, it gives CASSLGTLGVNEQFF.